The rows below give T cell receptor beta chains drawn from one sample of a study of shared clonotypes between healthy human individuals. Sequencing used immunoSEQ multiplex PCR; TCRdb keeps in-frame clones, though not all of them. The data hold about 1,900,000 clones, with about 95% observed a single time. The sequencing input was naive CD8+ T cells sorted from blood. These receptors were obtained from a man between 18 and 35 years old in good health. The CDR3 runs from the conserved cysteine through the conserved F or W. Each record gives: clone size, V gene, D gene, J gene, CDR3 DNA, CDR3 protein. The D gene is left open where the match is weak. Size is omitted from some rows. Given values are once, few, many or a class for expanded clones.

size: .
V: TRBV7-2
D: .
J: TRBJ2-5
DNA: TGTGCCAGCAGCAATCCGACAGGTTGGGAGACCCAGTACTTC
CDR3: CASSNPTGWETQYF

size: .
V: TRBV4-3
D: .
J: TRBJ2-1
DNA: TGCGCCAGCAGCCAAGACTTTGCTGGGGATGAGCAGTTCTTC
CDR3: CASSQDFAGDEQFF

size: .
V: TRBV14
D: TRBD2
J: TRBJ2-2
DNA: TGTGCCAGCAGCCAAGACCTAGCGGGAGGGCCGTACACCGGGGAGCTGTTTTTT
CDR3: CASSQDLAGGPYTGELFF

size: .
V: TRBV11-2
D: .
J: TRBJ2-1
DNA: TGTGCCAGCAGCATATATAGTGAGCAGTTCTTC
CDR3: CASSIYSEQFF

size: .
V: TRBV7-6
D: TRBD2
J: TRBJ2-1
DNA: TGTGCCAGCAGCCCAGGGGGACTAGCGGGAGTCCATGAGCAGTTCTTC
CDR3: CASSPGGLAGVHEQFF

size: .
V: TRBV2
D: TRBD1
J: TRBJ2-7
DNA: TGTGCCAGCAGTGTGACAGGGGAGGCCGAGCAGTACTTC
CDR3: CASSVTGEAEQYF

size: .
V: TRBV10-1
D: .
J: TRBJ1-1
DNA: TGCGCCAGCAGTGAGTCCAGACAGGTTAACACTGAAGCTTTCTTT
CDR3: CASSESRQVNTEAFF

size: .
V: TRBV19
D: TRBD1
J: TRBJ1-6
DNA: TGTGCCAGGGCGGTACCTCTGGAGACAGGGAGAAGGGCACCCCTCCACTTT
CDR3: CARAVPLETGRRAPLHF

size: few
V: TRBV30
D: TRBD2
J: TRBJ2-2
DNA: TGTGCCTGGAGTGTTGGAGCGGGGGAAACCGGGGAGCTGTTTTTT
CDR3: CAWSVGAGETGELFF

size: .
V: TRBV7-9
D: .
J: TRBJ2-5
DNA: TGTGCCAGCAGCCAAAGTGCTGGGTTCCGGGAGACCCAGTACTTC
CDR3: CASSQSAGFRETQYF

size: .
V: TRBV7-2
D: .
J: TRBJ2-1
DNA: TGTGCCAGCAGCTTATGGGGAAGCTCCTACAATGAGCAGTTCTTC
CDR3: CASSLWGSSYNEQFF

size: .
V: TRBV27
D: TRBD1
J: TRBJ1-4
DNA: TGTGCCAGCAGTCCCTCACAGGGGGAGTTTGGTGAAAAACTGTTTTTT
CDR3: CASSPSQGEFGEKLFF

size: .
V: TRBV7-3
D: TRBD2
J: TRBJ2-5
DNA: TGTGCCAGCAGCTTATCGAGCGGGGACCAAGAGACCCAGTACTTC
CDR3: CASSLSSGDQETQYF

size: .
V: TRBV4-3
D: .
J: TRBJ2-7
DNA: TGCGCCAGCAGCCCCGACACCTTACGAGAGCAGTACTTC
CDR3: CASSPDTLREQYF

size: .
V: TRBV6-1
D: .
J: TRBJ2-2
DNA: TGTGCCAGCAGTGACCTCAAAGGGGGGACGGAAAACACCGGGGAGCTGTTTTTT
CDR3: CASSDLKGGTENTGELFF

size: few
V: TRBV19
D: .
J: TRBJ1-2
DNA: TGTGCCAGTAGTCCGCGGACAGACTATGGCTACACCTTC
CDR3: CASSPRTDYGYTF